This entry lists 19 T cell receptor beta chains sequenced from one sample in a study of blood T cells in healthy people across ages (dated by TCRdb to 2013 to 2016). Libraries were constructed by 5' RACE. The instrument given in TCRdb is Illumina HiSeq 2500. The second PCR ran for roughly 6 to 11 cycles and used a J-beta primer mix along with a sample-barcoded 5' primer. The public reads were reprocessed in TCRdb via fastp at Q25 and MiXCR, keeping in-frame beta chains. Records with the same CDR3 protein are collapsed into one entry carrying the most frequent genes and DNA. Present in this sample are fewer than 700,000 distinct CDR3 sequences, 40% to 45% of which were seen just once. About 32% of the sample is held by the ten biggest clonotypes. The sequencing input was blood. The receptor set was obtained from a man aged 80 or over in good health.

This clonotype was recorded a few times. The rearrangement uses TRBV29-1 and TRBJ2-3, with a tentative D call TRBD1 (5 bases). Trimming shortened V by 3 bases and J by 7 bases, and 17 bases separated the two germline ends. This CDR3 contains 14 residues. In germline, CDR1 is SQVTM, CDR2 ANQGSEA. CDR3 DNA: TGCAGCGTTGAGGGGCCGAGAACTGGTTATACGCAGTATTTT. It specifies CSVEGPRTGYTQYF.

This clonotype has ten or more counts. The chain is built from TRBV14 and TRBJ2-3; D call uncertain. The CDR3 is 14 amino acids. The V gene's germline CDR1 is SGHDN and CDR2 FVKESK. V was clipped by 0 bases and J by 4 bases, with 8 bases between them. The CDR3 sequence is CASSQDLGADTQYF. In nucleotides, the CDR3 is TGTGCCAGCAGCCAAGATCTTGGGGCAGATACGCAGTATTTT.

V usage is TRBV20-1 and J usage is TRBJ2-1; 10 nucleotides line up with TRBD2. CDR1 and CDR2 (germline): DFQATT, SNEGSKA (reference sequence). J lost 10 bases, V lost 4 bases, and 10 bases had no gene match. The CDR3 is 14 amino acids. The CDR3 nucleotides are TGCAGTGCTATCTCGTGGCTAGCGGGGGTGGAGCAGTTCTTC. Residues: CSAISWLAGVEQFF.

This clonotype was seen a few times. J is TRBJ2-1 and V is TRBV4-1, with unresolved D. CDR3 length: 14 amino acids. Trimming removed 1 base at V and 6 bases at J, with 10 bases between. Germline CDR1 reads MGHRA; CDR2 reads YSYEKL. CDR3 residues: CASSQVSNVNEQFF. The DNA of the CDR3 is TGCGCCAGCAGCCAAGTCAGCAATGTCAATGAGCAGTTCTTC.

This clonotype was detected only a few times. The chain links TRBV7-2 to TRBJ2-5; TRBD1 might be the D (6 bases). The CDR3 consists of 14 residues. Germline CDR1 SGHTA, CDR2 FQGNSA. Trimming removed 0 bases at V and 3 bases at J, with 8 bases between. The CDR3: CASSLAQGKETQYF. The CDR3 bases are TGTGCCAGCAGCTTAGCGCAGGGGAAAGAGACCCAGTACTTC.

This sequence joins TRBV25-1 and TRBJ2-1; 8 bases match TRBD2. Germline V gene data show CDR1 as MGHDK and CDR2 as SYGVNS. This CDR3 has 16 residues. The ends lost 5 bases at V and 2 bases at J; junction bases unmatched: 8. The CDR3 region has the DNA TGTGCCAGCAGTACCGGACGGCGGGGGGCCTACAATGAGCAGTTCTTC. It yields the protein CASSTGRRGAYNEQFF.

The chain has TRBV20-1 and TRBJ2-5, with unresolved D. The J call may be wrong; the DNA end is better matched by TRBJ2-7. CDR1 is DFQATT and CDR2 is SNEGSKA in the germline V gene (reference sequence). CDR3 length: 15 residues. CDR3 region: CSARDPVRSSYEQYF. CDR3 nucleotides: TGCAGTGCTAGAGATCCTGTAAGAAGTTCCTACGAGCAGTACTTC.

In regard to this clonotype: Possible read error: a much larger clone is one base away. The chain couples TRBV29-1 to TRBJ2-7; the match to TRBD1 covers 8 bases. Germline V gene lookup returns CDR1 SQVTM and CDR2 ANQGSEA. The CDR3 extends over 11 amino acids. The CDR3 DNA sequence: TGCAGTGTAGGACAGGGCGACGAGCAGTACTTC. This gives the protein CSVGQGDEQYF.

This clonotype has just a few counts. The chain recombines TRBV3-1 with TRBJ2-5, with D uncertain. The CDR3 consists of 13 residues. Germline V gene sequence: CDR1 LGHDT, CDR2 YNNKEL (reference sequence). Trimming pared 0 bases from V and 6 bases from J, leaving 8 bases between. CDR3 in amino acids: CASSQEGEKTQYF. The CDR3 DNA follows: TGTGCCAGCAGCCAAGAGGGTGAGAAGACCCAGTACTTC.

This clonotype was counted many times. The chain joins TRBV20-1 to TRBJ2-4, with D tentatively TRBD2 (5 bases). CDR1 and CDR2 from the germline V gene are DFQATT and SNEGSKA (reference sequence). V was shortened by 6 bases and J by 0 bases, with 9 bases between the two germline ends. The CDR3 is 13 amino acids. The CDR3 sequence: CSARVLAKNIQYF. The CDR3 DNA follows: TGCAGTGCGCGGGTACTAGCCAAAAACATTCAGTACTTC.

The table lists this clonotype with many counts. The chain uses TRBV7-3 and TRBJ2-1, with 8 nucleotides matching TRBD1. Unmatched junction bases numbered 9, after V lost 5 bases and J lost 9 bases. CDR1 is SGHTA and CDR2 is FQGTGA in the germline V gene. The CDR3 is made up of 14 amino acids. The CDR3 spells CASSPTHGQGEQFF. The CDR3 bases are TGTGCCAGCAGCCCTACTCACGGACAGGGTGAGCAGTTCTTC.

The table lists this clonotype with a few counts. The chain combines TRBV11-2 with TRBJ1-1, with 9 bases lining up with TRBD1. Trimming at V came to 5 bases and at J to 6 bases, leaving 13 bases not matched to a gene. The CDR3 contains 16 residues. Germline V gene data show CDR1 as SGHAT and CDR2 as FQNNGV. CDR3 in amino acids: CASSLNGQGRLAEAFF. The CDR3 DNA reads as TGTGCCAGCAGCCTTAACGGACAGGGGCGACTGGCTGAAGCTTTCTTT.

The table lists this clonotype with a few counts. J is TRBJ2-3 and V is TRBV7-2; TRBD2 aligns across 14 bases. CDR3 length equals 16 residues. Germline assignment: CDR1 SGHTA and CDR2 FQGNSA. The trim removed 6 bases at V and 7 bases at J, leaving 9 bases unmatched. The CDR3 DNA follows: TGTGCCAGCAGAGACTGGACTAGCGGGGGGTCGAATACGCAGTATTTT. It codes for CASRDWTSGGSNTQYF. Full variable domain (outside the CDR3, taken from reference TRBV7-2 and TRBJ2-3): GAGVSQSPSNKVTEKGKDVELRCDPISGHTALYWYRQSLGQGLEFLIYFQGNSAPDKSGLPSDRFSAERTGGSVSTLTIQRTQQEDSAVYLCASRDWTSGGSNTQYFGPGTRLTVL.

This chain joins TRBV30 and TRBJ2-5; no definite D call. Trimming pared 3 bases from V and 5 bases from J, leaving 10 bases between. This CDR3 has 12 residues. Germline V lookup: CDR1 GTSNPN, CDR2 SVGIG (reference sequence). CDR3 sequence (DNA): TGTGCCTGGAGCCCAAGGGCGGAGACCCAGTACTTC. It yields the protein CAWSPRAETQYF.

A remark on this clonotype: At one end the junction does not follow the germline gene, possibly because of a read error. CDR3 coding DNA: TGTGCCAACAGTCCCCTCTCCCAAGAGACCCAGTACTTC. This sequence encodes CANSPLSQETQYF. This chain connects TRBV12-3 or TRBV12-4 to TRBJ2-5; D unclear. There are 13 residues in the CDR3.

This clonotype has ten or more counts. The rearrangement joins TRBV7-9 to TRBJ2-3; tentatively, D is TRBD1 (6 bases). There are 14 residues in the CDR3. Germline lookup yields CDR1 SEHNR and CDR2 FQNEAQ (reference sequence). The ends were cut back, 2 bases at V and 5 bases at J, with 11 bases in the middle. The CDR3 reads CASSLIGGKDTQYF. For the CDR3, the DNA is TGTGCCAGCAGCTTAATAGGGGGTAAAGATACGCAGTATTTT.

The chain has TRBV25-1 and TRBJ1-6; TRBD1 matches at 9 bases. The CDR3 is 16 residues long. With V trimmed by 1 base and J by 9 bases, 7 bases remained unmatched. CDR1 MGHDK and CDR2 SYGVNS come from the germline V gene. CDR3 protein: CASSESGQGVSSPLHF. The CDR3 DNA is TGTGCCAGCAGTGAATCGGGACAGGGAGTTAGTTCACCCCTCCACTTT.

V and J are TRBV20-1 and TRBJ2-1, with 12 bases identical to TRBD2. Judging by the DNA end, TRBJ2-7 fits better; the J call may be wrong. Germline-derived CDR1 and CDR2 are DFQATT and SNEGSKA (reference sequence). CDR3 length: 16 amino acids. The CDR3 loop reads CSARGRLAGADNEQYF. DNA for the CDR3: TGCAGTGCTAGGGGGAGACTAGCGGGGGCCGACAATGAGCAGTACTTC.

This clonotype has just a few counts. V and J are TRBV7-2 and TRBJ2-4; 10 bases line up with TRBD1. This CDR3 has 16 amino acids. From germline, CDR1 is SGHTA and CDR2 FQGNSA. V lost 0 bases to trimming and J lost 9 bases; unmatched junction nucleotides: 8. CDR3 sequence reads: CASSLAGTGVRFIQYF. The CDR3 region has the DNA TGTGCCAGCAGCTTAGCCGGGACAGGGGTACGGTTCATTCAGTACTTC.